Shown below are 29 T cell receptor beta chains from a single sample sequenced in a study of cytomegalovirus exposure and HLA in healthy donors (dated by TCRdb to 2016 to 2017). Library method: the immunoSEQ multiplex PCR assay. The multiplex PCR relied on a mix of 60 forward primers for TCR Vbeta segments and 13 reverse primers for TCR Jbeta segments. TCRdb limited this immuneACCESS table to in-frame rearrangements with V and J called. A share of clones is missing; checked studies link under half to unresolved V genes, and the rest is unexplained. Counted in this sample were around 150,000 clones; over 75% of them appeared once. The biggest ten clones account for about a tenth of the sample. Sequencing was performed on PBMCs. The source is a man between 18 and 29 years old in good health and CMV-seropositive.

The chain uses TRBV5-6 and TRBJ2-1, with 9 bases matching TRBD2. Germline V gives CDR1 SGHDT, CDR2 YYEEEE. The CDR3 length is 17 residues. V lost 4 bases to trimming and J lost 5 bases; unmatched junction nucleotides: 13. CDR3 DNA: TGTGCCAGCAGCCAATCCAAATTAGCGGGGGCCGACAATGAGCAGTTCTTC. Translation gives CASSQSKLAGADNEQFF.

As to this clone: A junction boundary mismatches the germline segment, possibly from a read error. V usage is TRBV2 and J usage is TRBJ1-1, with TRBD1 matching 8 bases. This CDR3 comprises 14 residues. CDR1 is SNHLY and CDR2 is FYNNEI in the germline V gene. The CDR3 is CASKTGTGGTEVFF. The CDR3 bases are TGTGCCAGCAAAACCGGGACAGGTGGAACTGAAGTTTTCTTT.

The chain is built from TRBV6-5 and TRBJ1-2, with a weak D call TRBD1 (6 bases). V lost 5 bases and J 6 bases, leaving 16 bases between the germline ends. Germline CDR1 is MNHEY and CDR2 is SVGAGI. This CDR3 has 14 residues. The CDR3 loop is CASSDIQGRDGYTF. Here the CDR3 DNA reads TGTGCCAGCAGTGACATACAGGGACGAGATGGCTACACCTTC.

The V and J genes are TRBV4-2 and TRBJ2-5, with TRBD2 matching over 10 bases. Germline trimming cut 1 base from V and 3 bases from J; bases unmatched to any gene: 5. Germline V gene sequence: CDR1 LGHNA, CDR2 YNFKEQ. There are 16 residues in the CDR3. CDR3 sequence reads: CASSQAEAGGEETQYF. The CDR3 nucleotides are TGTGCCAGCAGCCAAGCGGAAGCGGGGGGGGAAGAGACCCAGTACTTC.

In this sample, this clone turned up a few times. The chain is built from TRBV2 and TRBJ1-4, with TRBD1 as a possible D gene (6 bases). The CDR3 length is 13 residues. CDR1 is SNHLY, CDR2 FYNNEI, per germline. V lost 6 bases, J lost 8 bases, and 13 bases lay in between. In DNA, the CDR3 is TGTGCCAGCAGACTTGGACAGCCGGAAAAACTGTTTTTT. Protein product: CASRLGQPEKLFF.

This clone was found a few times. The rearrangement uses TRBV7-8 and TRBJ2-3; the match to TRBD1 covers 7 bases. The V and J ends lost 8 bases and 2 bases, in that order; junction bases with no gene match: 7. The CDR3 is 14 residues long. Looked up from germline, CDR1 is SGHVS and CDR2 is FQNEAQ. The CDR3 region is CASGFEGATDTQYF. The CDR3 bases are TGTGCCAGCGGATTTGAGGGGGCCACAGATACGCAGTATTTT.

The chain combines TRBV19 with TRBJ1-2; TRBD1 matches 10 bases. With 7 bases clipped from V and 4 bases from J, the junction kept 15 bases outside the gene matches. The CDR3 has 17 residues. Germline assignment: CDR1 LNHDA and CDR2 SQIVND (reference sequence). This CDR3 reads CASTLTGGAIQPYGYTF. CDR3 nucleotides: TGTGCCAGTACCCTGACAGGGGGCGCGATCCAACCCTATGGCTACACCTTC.

With respect to this clone: One end of the junction varies from germline; a read error may be responsible. The V call is TRBV6-1, the J call TRBJ2-5; TRBD1 aligns across 8 bases. This CDR3 is 14 amino acids long. The germline gives CDR1 MNHNS, CDR2 SASEGT. This CDR3 reads CASSEGQGRETQYF. The CDR3, as DNA: TGTGCCAGCAGCGAAGGACAGGGTCGAGAGACCCAGTACTTC.

The chain carries TRBV5-4 and TRBJ1-2, with TRBD1 matching 9 bases. The CDR3 runs to 14 residues. Germline CDR1 reads SGHNT; CDR2 reads YYREEE (reference sequence). V lost 5 bases and J lost 8; bases outside the gene matches: 10. For the CDR3, the DNA is TGTGCCAGCAGTTTTAGGGACAGGGATCAAGGCTACACCTTC. Its protein product is CASSFRDRDQGYTF.

The chain combines TRBV27 with TRBJ1-1, with D perhaps TRBD1 (5 bases). Trimming shortened V by 3 bases and J by 0 bases, and 11 bases separated the two germline ends. CDR3 length: 15 residues. Germline CDR1 is MNHEY and CDR2 is SMNVEV (reference sequence). CDR3 bases: TGTGCCAGCAGTTTTAGCGGGACGGTGAACACTGAAGCTTTCTTT. Translating it yields CASSFSGTVNTEAFF.

This chain connects TRBV6-1 to TRBJ2-7; TRBD2 might be the D (6 bases). The V gene's germline CDR1 is MNHNS and CDR2 SASEGT. Between the trimmed V and J ends, which lost 5 bases and 1 base, there was a span of 12 bases. CDR3 length equals 14 residues. The CDR3, as DNA: TGTGCCAGCAGTCGCGGGACGCGATCCTACGAGCAGTACTTC. Translated: CASSRGTRSYEQYF.

The chain carries TRBV4-2 and TRBJ2-1, with TRBD2 matching 7 bases. Germline values: CDR1 LGHNA, CDR2 YNFKEQ. The CDR3 loop spans 16 amino acids. Trimming removed 1 base from V and 0 bases from J; junction bases left unmatched: 3. The CDR3 DNA reads TGTGCCAGCAGCCAAGCCGGGACTAACTCCTACAATGAGCAGTTCTTC. This translates into CASSQAGTNSYNEQFF.

Concerning this clone: No conserved phenylalanine or tryptophan is present at the end of the CDR3, so a read error is the likely explanation. The DNA is omitted, as the CDR3 cannot be located on it reliably, and the CDR3 follows TCRdb's listing. The genes are TRBV20-1 and TRBJ1-2. Germline V CDR1 and CDR2: DFQATT, SNEGSKA (reference sequence). The CDR3 is 9 amino acids in total, end residues counted. CDR3 residues: CSASPRGGY.

The chain links TRBV9 to TRBJ2-2, with 9 bases matching TRBD2. In germline, CDR1 is SGDLS, CDR2 YYNGEE. V shed 4 bases, J shed 4 bases, and the junction held 5 bases outside the gene matches. The CDR3 has 15 amino acids. The CDR3 reads CASSQGGGGTGELFF. CDR3 nucleotide sequence: TGTGCCAGCAGCCAAGGCGGGGGGGGCACCGGGGAGCTGTTTTTT.

A few counts support this clone. The chain recombines TRBV5-4 with TRBJ1-1; D may be TRBD1 (5 bases). This CDR3 has 15 amino acids. Deletions cut 0 bases from V and 3 bases from J, with 12 bases between. Germline-derived CDR1 and CDR2 are SGHNT and YYREEE (reference sequence). In DNA form, the CDR3 reads TGTGCCAGCAGCTTGGTGGGGGGGGGTGACACTGAAGCTTTCTTT. Translating it yields CASSLVGGGDTEAFF.

The CDR3 protein is CASTPTGSYEQYF. CDR3 nucleotides: TGTGCCAGCACCCCGACAGGATCTTACGAGCAGTACTTC. This chain links TRBV25-1 with TRBJ2-5; the D gene is possibly TRBD1 (6 bases). The DNA end favors TRBJ2-7, so the J call may be wrong. There are 13 residues in the CDR3. CDR1 and CDR2 from the germline V gene are MGHDK and SYGVNS.

This clone was counted a single time. CDR3 in DNA: TGTGCCAGCAGCTATGGAAGGGGAGGACCTGACACCGGGGAGCTGTTTTTT. Translated: CASSYGRGGPDTGELFF. The rearrangement uses TRBV27 and TRBJ2-2; D might be TRBD2 (6 bases). This CDR3 contains 17 residues. Germline assignment: CDR1 MNHEY and CDR2 SMNVEV (reference sequence). V was shortened by 6 bases and J by 3 bases, with 20 bases between the two germline ends.

This clone was seen only once. This rearrangement joins TRBV5-1 to TRBJ2-1, with D unclear. The germline gives CDR1 SGHRS, CDR2 YFSETQ. The CDR3 sequence is 10 residues long. Trimming removed 6 bases at V and 8 bases at J, with 6 bases between. CDR3 region: CASIIHEQFF. CDR3 sequence (DNA): TGCGCCAGCATAATCCATGAGCAGTTCTTC.

This rearrangement joins TRBV5-1 to TRBJ1-1, with 9 bases identical to TRBD1. With 4 bases clipped from V and 0 bases from J, the junction kept 4 bases outside the gene matches. The germline V gene encodes CDR1 SGHRS and CDR2 YFSETQ. The CDR3 spans 15 residues. CDR3 protein: CASSPRTGVNTEAFF. CDR3 bases: TGCGCCAGCAGCCCCCGGACAGGGGTGAACACTGAAGCTTTCTTT.

V gene TRBV11-2 combines with J gene TRBJ2-1; no reliable D call. The CDR3 is made up of 13 amino acids. Looked up from germline, CDR1 is SGHAT and CDR2 is FQNNGV. The V end was cut by 0 bases, the J end by 4 bases, with 4 bases between. The CDR3 DNA reads TGTGCCAGCAGCTTAGATCAGTACAATGAGCAGTTCTTC. Translating it yields CASSLDQYNEQFF.

In this sample, this clone turned up a few times. The chain is built from TRBV9 and TRBJ1-1; perhaps TRBD1 as D (5 bases). V lost 4 bases to trimming and J lost 4 bases, with 14 bases between them. Germline CDR1 SGDLS, CDR2 YYNGEE. The CDR3 is 14 amino acids. As DNA, the CDR3 is TGTGCCAGCAGCCCTTTCTCAGGGTTCACTGAAGCTTTCTTT. This translates into CASSPFSGFTEAFF. The full variable domain, in which reference TRBV9 and TRBJ1-1 provide the parts outside the CDR3, is DSGVTQTPKHLITATGQRVTLRCSPRSGDLSVYWYQQSLDQGLQFLIQYYNGEERAKGNILERFSAQQFPDLHSELNLSSLELGDSALYFCASSPFSGFTEAFFGQGTRLTVV.

The rearrangement joins TRBV25-1 to TRBJ1-2; D unclear. CDR1 and CDR2 from the germline V gene are MGHDK and SYGVNS. V shed 3 bases and J shed 4 bases, with 9 bases lying between them. CDR3 length: 13 amino acids. CDR3 in amino acids: CASSDTAPYGYTF. The DNA of the CDR3 is TGTGCCAGCAGTGATACAGCCCCCTATGGCTACACCTTC.

This clone has a single count. The chain combines TRBV5-1 with TRBJ2-5, with D possibly TRBD1 on 5 matching bases. This CDR3 region has 18 residues. Trimming left V 4 bases short and J 1 base short, with 23 bases between. Germline V CDR1 and CDR2: SGHRS, YFSETQ. The CDR3, as DNA: TGCGCCAGCAGCCCCGCAGGGTTGGGGATACTCATCCAAGAGACCCAGTACTTC. The encoded protein is CASSPAGLGILIQETQYF.

With regard to this clone: This sample also contains other DNA sequences that code for the same CDR3. The V call is TRBV5-4, the J call TRBJ2-1, with 9 positions matching TRBD1. V dropped 4 bases and J dropped 1; count of bases not matched to a gene: 9. In germline, CDR1 is SGHNT, CDR2 YYREEE (reference sequence). CDR3 size: 17 residues. As DNA, the CDR3 is TGTGCCAGCAGCGTCGGGACAGGGAGGGCTTCCTACAATGAGCAGTTCTTC. As protein: CASSVGTGRASYNEQFF. Complete variable domain (other parts from reference TRBV5-4 and TRBJ2-1): ETGVTQSPTHLIKTRGQQVTLRCSSQSGHNTVSWYQQALGQGPQFIFQYYREEENGRGNFPPRFSGLQFPNYSSELNVNALELDDSALYLCASSVGTGRASYNEQFFGPGTRLTVL.

The V and J genes are TRBV27 and TRBJ1-2; 10 bases align to TRBD1. The CDR3 spans 13 residues. Germline V lookup: CDR1 MNHEY, CDR2 SMNVEV (reference sequence). V lost 3 bases and J lost 8; bases outside the gene matches: 3. This CDR3 reads CASSLGGQGGYTF. The CDR3, as DNA: TGTGCCAGCAGTTTGGGGGGACAGGGGGGCTACACCTTC.

The J gene is TRBJ1-2, the V gene TRBV2, with 12 bases fitting TRBD1. The CDR3 contains 17 residues. Germline V CDR1 and CDR2: SNHLY, FYNNEI. The ends lost 8 bases at V and 4 bases at J; junction bases unmatched: 14. CDR3 sequence (DNA): TGTGCCAGCCCAACCCGGGACAGGGGGCTTAAAGGCTATGGCTACACCTTC. Translated, it gives CASPTRDRGLKGYGYTF.

V gene TRBV21-1 combines with J gene TRBJ1-1. TRBV21-1 is labeled a pseudogene. The CDR3 is 15 amino acids. The CDR3 here is CASSKVRAWYTEAFF. DNA of the CDR3: TGTGCCAGCAGCAAAGTCCGAGCATGGTACACTGAAGCTTTCTTT.

This chain joins TRBV5-1 and TRBJ1-5, with D possibly being TRBD1 (5 bases). The V gene's germline CDR1 is SGHRS and CDR2 YFSETQ. This CDR3 region has 14 residues. V lost 0 bases to trimming and J lost 4 bases, with 8 bases between them. This CDR3 reads CASSLGQPNQPQHF. The CDR3 DNA reads TGCGCCAGCAGCTTGGGACAGCCAAATCAGCCCCAGCATTTT.

This clone has just a few counts. The chain has TRBV4-1 and TRBJ2-2, with TRBD2 matching 10 bases. Germline values: CDR1 MGHRA, CDR2 YSYEKL. V lost 3 bases to trimming and J lost 5 bases; unmatched junction nucleotides: 12. This CDR3 is 18 amino acids long. The CDR3 DNA sequence: TGCGCCAGCAGCCATGAGGGAGTAGCGGGGGGTTGGACCGGGGAGCTGTTTTTT. It encodes CASSHEGVAGGWTGELFF.